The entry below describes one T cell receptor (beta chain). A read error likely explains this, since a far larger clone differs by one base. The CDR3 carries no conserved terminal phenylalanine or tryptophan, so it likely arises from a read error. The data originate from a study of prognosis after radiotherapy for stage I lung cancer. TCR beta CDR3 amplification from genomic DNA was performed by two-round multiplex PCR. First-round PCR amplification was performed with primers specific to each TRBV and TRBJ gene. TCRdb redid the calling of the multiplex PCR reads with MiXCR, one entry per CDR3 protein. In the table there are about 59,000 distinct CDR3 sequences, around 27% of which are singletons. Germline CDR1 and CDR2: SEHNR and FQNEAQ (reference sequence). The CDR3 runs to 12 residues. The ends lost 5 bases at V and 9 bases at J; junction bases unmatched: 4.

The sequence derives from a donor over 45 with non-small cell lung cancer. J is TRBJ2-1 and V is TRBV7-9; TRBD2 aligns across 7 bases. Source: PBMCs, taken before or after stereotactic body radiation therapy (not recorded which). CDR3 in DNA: TGTGCCAGCAGCCCCTTAGCGGGTGAGCAGTTCTTA. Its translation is CASSPLAGEQFL.